The 2 T cell receptor beta chains below all came from one sample that was sequenced in a study of shared clonotypes between healthy human individuals. CD45RO-negative cells were positively selected for CCR7, leaving out terminally differentiated effector memory CD45RA+ cells. Only in-frame clones appear in the TCRdb table, and some are missing; sequencing was by immunoSEQ multiplex PCR. The data hold some 2.1 million clones, with around 95% observed a single time. Material: naive CD8+ T cells from PBMCs. These receptors were obtained from a man younger than 35 in good health. Some clones in this sample may be carry-over from other donors' samples.

The V gene is TRBV19, the J gene TRBJ2-3; D is uncertain. Per germline, CDR1 LNHDA and CDR2 SQIVND (reference sequence). V was cut by 10 bases and J by 2 bases, with 13 bases left in between. The CDR3 is 13 residues long. The CDR3 DNA follows: TGTGCCACCCGACTGAGCTCCACAGATACGCAGTATTTT. Translated: CATRLSSTDTQYF.

This chain uses TRBV28 with TRBJ2-7, with 11 bases matching TRBD2. The CDR3 length is 15 residues. V shed 7 bases, J shed 7 bases, and the junction held 12 bases outside the gene matches. Germline CDR1 MDHEN, CDR2 SYDVKM. CDR3 sequence reads: CASTTGTSGHREQYF. The DNA of the CDR3 is TGTGCCAGCACCACGGGGACTAGCGGCCACAGGGAGCAGTACTTC.